This T cell receptor (beta chain) was found in a study of T cell responses to AZD1222 COVID-19 vaccine. This clone came up a few times. Sequencing was performed with immunoSEQ multiplex PCR; in TCRdb, only in-frame clones are kept and a portion is missing. The sample shows tens of thousands of clones, 88% of them seen only once. The V gene end was trimmed by 6 bases and the J gene end by 0 bases; junction bases not matched to a gene: 7. CDR3 size: 15 residues. In germline, CDR1 is SQVTM, CDR2 ANQGSEA. V and J are TRBV29-1 and TRBJ2-3, with 9 positions matching TRBD1. The receptor was isolated from an adult in good health. The sample consisted of peripheral blood, taken on day 0 of MenACWY control vaccination. The DNA for the CDR3 is TGCAGCGTCCGGGGACAGGGCTCTAGCACAGATACGCAGTATTTT. Translating gives CSVRGQGSSTDTQYF.